Sequencing of this T cell receptor beta chain was carried out in a study of cytomegalovirus exposure and HLA in healthy donors. The germline V gene encodes CDR1 SGDLS and CDR2 YYNGEE. Trimming left V 3 bases short and J 1 base short, with 10 bases between. CDR3 length equals 15 residues. Vbeta (60) and Jbeta (13) primers were used in the PCR. Produced via immunoSEQ multiplex PCR; TCRdb's table is partial and in-frame only. The data contain some 99,000 clones, 55% to 75% of them singletons. The clonotype was recovered from a woman aged 70 to 79 in good health and CMV-seropositive. The gene calls are TRBV9 and TRBJ2-2, with TRBD1 as a possible D gene (6 bases). The sample comprised PBMCs. The CDR3: CASSADSRNTGELFF. The CDR3 nucleotides are TGTGCCAGCAGCGCGGACAGCCGGAACACCGGGGAGCTGTTTTTT.